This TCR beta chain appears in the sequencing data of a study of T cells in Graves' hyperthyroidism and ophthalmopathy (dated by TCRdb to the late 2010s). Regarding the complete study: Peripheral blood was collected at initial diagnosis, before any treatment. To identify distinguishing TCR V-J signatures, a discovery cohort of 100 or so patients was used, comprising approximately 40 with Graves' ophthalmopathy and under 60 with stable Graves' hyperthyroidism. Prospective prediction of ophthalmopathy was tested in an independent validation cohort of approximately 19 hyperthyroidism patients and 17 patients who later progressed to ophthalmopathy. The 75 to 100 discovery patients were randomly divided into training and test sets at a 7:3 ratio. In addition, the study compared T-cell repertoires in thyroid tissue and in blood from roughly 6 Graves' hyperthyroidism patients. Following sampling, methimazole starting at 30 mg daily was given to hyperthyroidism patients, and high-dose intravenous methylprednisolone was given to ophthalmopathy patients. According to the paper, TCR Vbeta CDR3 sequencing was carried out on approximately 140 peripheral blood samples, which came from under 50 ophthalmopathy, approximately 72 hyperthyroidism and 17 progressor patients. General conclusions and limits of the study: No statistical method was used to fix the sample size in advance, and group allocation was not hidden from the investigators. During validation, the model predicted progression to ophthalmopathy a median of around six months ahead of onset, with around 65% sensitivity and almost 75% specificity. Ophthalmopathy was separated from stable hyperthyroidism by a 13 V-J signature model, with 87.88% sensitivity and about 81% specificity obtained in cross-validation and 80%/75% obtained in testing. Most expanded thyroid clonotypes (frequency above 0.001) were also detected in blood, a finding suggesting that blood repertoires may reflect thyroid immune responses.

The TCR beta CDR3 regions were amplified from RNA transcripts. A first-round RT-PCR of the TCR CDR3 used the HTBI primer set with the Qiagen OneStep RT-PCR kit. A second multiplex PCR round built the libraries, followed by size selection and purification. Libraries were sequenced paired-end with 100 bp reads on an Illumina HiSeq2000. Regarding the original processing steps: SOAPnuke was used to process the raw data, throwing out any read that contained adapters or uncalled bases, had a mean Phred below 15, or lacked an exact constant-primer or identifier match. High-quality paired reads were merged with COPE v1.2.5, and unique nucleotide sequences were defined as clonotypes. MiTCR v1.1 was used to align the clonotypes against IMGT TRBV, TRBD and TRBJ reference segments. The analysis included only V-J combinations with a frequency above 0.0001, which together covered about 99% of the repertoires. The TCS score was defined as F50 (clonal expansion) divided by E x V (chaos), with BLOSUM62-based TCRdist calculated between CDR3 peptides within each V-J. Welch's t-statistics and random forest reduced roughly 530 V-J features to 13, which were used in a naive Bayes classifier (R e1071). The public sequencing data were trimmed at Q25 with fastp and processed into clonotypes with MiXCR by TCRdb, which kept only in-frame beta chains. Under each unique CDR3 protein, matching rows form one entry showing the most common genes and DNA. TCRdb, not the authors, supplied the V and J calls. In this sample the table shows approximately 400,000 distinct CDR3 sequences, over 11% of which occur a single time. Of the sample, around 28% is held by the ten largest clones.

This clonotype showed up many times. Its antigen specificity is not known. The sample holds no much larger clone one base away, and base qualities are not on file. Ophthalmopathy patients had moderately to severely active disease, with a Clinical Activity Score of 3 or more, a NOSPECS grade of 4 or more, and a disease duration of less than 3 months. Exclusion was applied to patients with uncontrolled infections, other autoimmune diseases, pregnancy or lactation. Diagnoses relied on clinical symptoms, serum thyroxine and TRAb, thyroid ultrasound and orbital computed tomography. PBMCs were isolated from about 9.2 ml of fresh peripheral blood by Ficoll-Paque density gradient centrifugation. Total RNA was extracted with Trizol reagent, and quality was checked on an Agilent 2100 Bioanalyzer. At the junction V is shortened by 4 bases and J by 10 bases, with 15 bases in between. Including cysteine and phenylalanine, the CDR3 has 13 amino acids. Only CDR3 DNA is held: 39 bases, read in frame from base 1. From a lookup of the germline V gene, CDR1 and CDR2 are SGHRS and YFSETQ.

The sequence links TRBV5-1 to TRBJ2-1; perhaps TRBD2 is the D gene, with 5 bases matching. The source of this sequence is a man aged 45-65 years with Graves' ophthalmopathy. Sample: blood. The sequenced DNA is TGCGCCAGCAGCCCCAACCGGGATGGAGAGCAGTTCTTC. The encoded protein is CASSPNRDGEQFF.